These T cell receptor beta chains were read from a single sample in a study of blood T cell repertoires in COVID-19. Produced via immunoSEQ multiplex PCR; TCRdb's table is partial and in-frame only. This sample has a few hundred thousand clones; roughly 90% occur once, and the top ten carry over 2%. The sample taken for sequencing was peripheral blood. These receptors all come from a man younger than 40 who had recovered from COVID-19. Each CDR3 is given with its conserved first and last residue. The D gene is left open where the match is weak. Clone sizes are given selectively: once, few, many, or a class where the clone is expanded.

cdr3_aa cdr3_nt clone_size j_call d_call v_call
CASSVSGTGSGANVLTF TGTGCCAGCAGTGTTTCCGGGACAGGGTCTGGGGCCAACGTCCTGACTTTC - TRBJ2-6 TRBD1 TRBV6-4
CASSLHRDKGVINYGYTF TGCGCCAGCAGCCTCCATCGGGACAAGGGGGTGATCAACTATGGCTACACCTTC - TRBJ1-2 - TRBV4-1
CASSRAGGPYNEQFF TGTGCCAGCAGTAGGGCGGGGGGGCCCTACAATGAGCAGTTCTTC - TRBJ2-1 TRBD2 TRBV27
CASGPDRGSGEAFF TGCGCCAGCGGTCCAGACAGGGGTTCGGGTGAAGCTTTCTTT once TRBJ1-1 TRBD1 TRBV5-1
CASSQDKVTSRFF TGTGCCAGCAGCCAAGATAAGGTAACTAGCCGGTTCTTC - TRBJ2-1 - TRBV3-1/TRBV3-2
CASRQTGDAEAFF TGTGCCAGCAGGCAAACAGGGGACGCTGAAGCTTTCTTT - TRBJ1-1 TRBD1 TRBV28
CASSPPSGVEGYTF TGTGCCAGCTCACCACCTTCCGGGGTGGAAGGCTACACCTTC - TRBJ1-2 - TRBV18
CASSPGGAGGPSRAQYF TGTGCCAGCAGCCCCGGTGGGGCGGGGGGTCCTTCGCGGGCCCAGTACTTC - TRBJ2-5 TRBD2 TRBV7-2
CASSIAGPSHYEQYF TGTGCCAGTAGTATCGCGGGGCCTTCACACTACGAGCAGTACTTC - TRBJ2-7 - TRBV19
CASSQSKVRGSNTEAFF TGCGCCAGCAGTCAATCTAAAGTTAGGGGCAGCAACACTGAAGCTTTCTTT - TRBJ1-1 - TRBV23-1
CASSWAPSGTGSNVPFF TGTGCCAGCAGCTGGGCCCCGTCCGGGACAGGATCGAACGTGCCTTTCTTT - TRBJ1-1 TRBD1 TRBV28
CASSSRATGSYNEQFF TGTGCCAGTAGTAGTAGAGCCACGGGGTCCTACAATGAGCAGTTCTTC few TRBJ2-1 - TRBV19
CASSPEPTSGGSDTQYF TGTGCCAGCAGCCCGGAACCGACTAGCGGGGGAAGTGATACGCAGTATTTT - TRBJ2-3 TRBD2 TRBV5-6
CASSIGLRGGNEQFF TGTGCCAGTAGTATCGGCCTCAGGGGTGGCAATGAGCAGTTCTTC - TRBJ2-1 - TRBV19
CASSQGQGHQPQHF TGTGCCAGCAGCCAAGGACAGGGGCATCAGCCCCAGCATTTT - TRBJ1-5 TRBD1 TRBV7-9
CASSEVNYLEDTQYF TGTGCCAGCAGTGAAGTGAACTATCTAGAAGATACGCAGTATTTT - TRBJ2-3 - TRBV2
CASSLEPAGGQREQYF TGTGCCAGCAGCTTAGAACCAGCGGGGGGCCAACGAGAGCAGTACTTC - TRBJ2-7 TRBD2 TRBV13
CASAPQGQLGYGYTF TGTGCCAGTGCTCCCCAGGGTCAGCTTGGCTATGGCTACACCTTC once TRBJ1-2 - TRBV2
CASSIAPGKRRQYF TGTGCCAGTAGTATAGCCCCAGGGAAGCGACGGCAGTACTTC - TRBJ2-7 - TRBV19
CASTPFDSYNEQFF TGTGCCAGCACCCCCTTCGACAGTTACAATGAGCAGTTCTTC - TRBJ2-1 - TRBV5-8
CASGEVTGSENSPLHF TGTGCCAGCGGAGAAGTGACAGGGTCTGAAAATTCACCCCTCCACTTT - TRBJ1-6 TRBD1 TRBV7-6
CASSSLSGVEQFF TGTGCCAGCAGCTCCTTATCAGGGGTTGAGCAGTTCTTC few TRBJ2-1 - TRBV7-9